A single sample gave rise to the 31 T cell receptor beta chains below, sequenced in a study of cytomegalovirus exposure and HLA in healthy donors (dated by TCRdb to about 2017). Libraries were built with the immunoSEQ multiplex PCR assay. Held by TCRdb, this immuneACCESS table contains in-frame sequences only and omits some clones. Under half of the omission traces to an unresolved V gene where checked; the cause of the rest is unknown. A total of some 150,000 clones appear in this sample, approximately 86% of them only once. The ten largest clonotypes hold 6.5% to 8.5% of the sample. Sequenced: PBMCs. All receptors derive from a woman under 30 in good health and CMV-seropositive.

The V call is TRBV18, the J call TRBJ1-2; 7 positions match TRBD1. The CDR3 has 15 residues. The germline CDR1 and CDR2 sequences are KGHSH and LQKENI. V lost 0 bases, J lost 7 bases, and 8 bases stayed unmatched. The CDR3, as DNA: TGTGCCAGCTCACCACCGACAGGGTTGAAGGGTGGCTACACCTTC. Protein product: CASSPPTGLKGGYTF.

The chain joins TRBV6-6 to TRBJ1-1; D possibly corresponds to TRBD1 (6 bases). With 8 bases removed from V and 6 bases from J, the gap between germline ends came to 7 bases. This CDR3 is 10 amino acids long. CDR1 and CDR2 from the germline V gene are MNHNY and SVGAGI (reference sequence). CDR3 coding DNA: TGTGCCAGCCAGGGGCCTGAAGCTTTCTTT. Translation: CASQGPEAFF.

The chain is built from TRBV25-1 and TRBJ2-1; D is unresolved. The V and J ends lost 4 bases and 9 bases respectively, with 13 bases between them. This CDR3 comprises 13 residues. CDR1 and CDR2 from the germline V gene are MGHDK and SYGVNS. The CDR3 DNA sequence: TGTGCCAGCAGTGCGTCTAGTTTTGGTGAGCAGTTCTTC. Its protein is CASSASSFGEQFF.

In its sample, this clone was seen a few times. The chain combines TRBV7-6 with TRBJ1-2; no reliable D call. The V and J ends lost 5 bases and 4 bases respectively, with 14 bases between them. This CDR3 region has 14 residues. Germline loops: CDR1 SGHVS, CDR2 FNYEAQ. The CDR3 region has the DNA TGTGCCAGCAGCCCCGGGAGGATGGCCTATGGCTACACCTTC. Protein product: CASSPGRMAYGYTF. Full variable domain (outside the CDR3, taken from reference TRBV7-6 and TRBJ1-2): GAGVSQSPRYKVTKRGQDVALRCDPISGHVSLYWYRQALGQGPEFLTYFNYEAQQDKSGLPNDRFSAERPEGSISTLTIQRTEQRDSAMYRCASSPGRMAYGYTFGSGTRLTVV.

The chain couples TRBV2 to TRBJ1-2; 8 bases fit TRBD1. Germline V gene sequence: CDR1 SNHLY, CDR2 FYNNEI. V trimming: 10 bases; J trimming: 6 bases; junction bases outside the gene matches: 7. The CDR3 consists of 12 residues. The CDR3 is CAIKDRAHGYTF. DNA of the CDR3: TGTGCCATTAAGGACAGGGCGCATGGCTACACCTTC.

This rearrangement joins TRBV11-3 to TRBJ2-1; TRBD1 matches at 10 bases. Trimming took 4 bases from V and 8 from J; bases not matched to a gene: 5. The CDR3 loop spans 14 amino acids. CDR1 is SGHNT and CDR2 is YENEEA in the germline V gene. The CDR3 DNA sequence: TGTGCCAGCAGCTCAATGGACAGGGGGGATGAGCAGTTCTTC. Its protein product is CASSSMDRGDEQFF.

The chain has TRBV27 and TRBJ1-6; 7 bases line up with TRBD1. This CDR3 region has 17 residues. V shed 4 bases and J 3 bases; nucleotides not matched to a gene: 9. Germline V CDR1 and CDR2: MNHEY, SMNVEV (reference sequence). CDR3 DNA sequence: TGTGCCAGCAGTTCCGGGGGTTGGGACAGCTATAATTCACCCCTCCACTTT. Its translation is CASSSGGWDSYNSPLHF.

Here the CDR3 reads CASSTDYSNQPQHF. DNA for the CDR3: TGTGCCAGCAGCACAGATTATAGCAATCAGCCCCAGCATTTT. The rearrangement joins TRBV7-9 to TRBJ1-5; D gene uncertain. The CDR3 spans 14 residues. V lost 5 bases and J 0 bases, leaving 8 bases between the germline ends. Germline CDR1 is SEHNR and CDR2 is FQNEAQ (reference sequence).

The chain links TRBV9 to TRBJ1-3, with 7 bases lining up with TRBD1. The CDR3 totals 15 residues. J lost 2 bases, V lost 0 bases, and 2 bases had no gene match. CDR1 SGDLS and CDR2 YYNGEE come from the germline V gene. CDR3 amino acids: CASSVGQGPGNTIYF. The CDR3 coding sequence is TGTGCCAGCAGCGTAGGACAGGGACCTGGAAACACCATATATTTT.

The rearrangement joins TRBV28 to TRBJ2-7, with TRBD1 matching 8 bases. V shed 5 bases, J shed 3 bases, and the junction held 6 bases outside the gene matches. CDR3 size: 14 residues. In germline, CDR1 is MDHEN, CDR2 SYDVKM. The CDR3 loop is CASSPRTGNYEQYF. The CDR3, as DNA: TGTGCCAGCAGTCCCCGGACAGGGAACTACGAGCAGTACTTC.

The chain combines TRBV19 with TRBJ2-6, with 13 nucleotides matching TRBD2. This CDR3 region has 18 residues. CDR1 LNHDA and CDR2 SQIVND come from the germline V gene (reference sequence). J was trimmed by 0 bases and V by 7 bases; bases with no gene match: 6. The CDR3 here is CASTSRTSGGSGANVLTF. The CDR3 region has the DNA TGTGCCAGTACCTCAAGGACTAGCGGGGGCTCTGGGGCCAACGTCCTGACTTTC.

The CDR3 region is CASSAGTSGGDFQETQYF. CDR3 in DNA: TGTGCCAGCAGCGCAGGGACTAGCGGGGGGGACTTCCAAGAGACCCAGTACTTC. V gene TRBV11-2 combines with J gene TRBJ2-5; 16 bases line up with TRBD2. CDR3 length: 18 amino acids. CDR1 SGHAT and CDR2 FQNNGV come from the germline V gene. With 5 bases clipped from V and 1 base from J, the junction kept 7 bases outside the gene matches.

The chain has TRBV4-1 and TRBJ2-1, with 8 nucleotides matching TRBD2. V shed 0 bases and J 13 bases; nucleotides not matched to a gene: 8. The CDR3 loop spans 14 amino acids. Germline CDR1 and CDR2: MGHRA and YSYEKL. The CDR3 sequence is CASSQDSNGGAQFF. Written as DNA, the CDR3 is TGCGCCAGCAGCCAAGATAGTAACGGGGGGGCCCAGTTCTTC.

This chain links TRBV19 with TRBJ2-2; D may be TRBD1 (6 bases). Trimming removed 6 bases from V and 2 bases from J, with 10 bases in between. Germline CDR1 is LNHDA and CDR2 is SQIVND (reference sequence). The CDR3 extends over 14 amino acids. CDR3: CASRQGRNTGELFF. The CDR3 DNA sequence: TGTGCCAGTAGACAGGGTAGAAACACCGGGGAGCTGTTTTTT.

The chain employs TRBV7-3 and TRBJ2-3, with 8 bases that match TRBD2. V shed 0 bases, J shed 4 bases, and the junction held 3 bases outside the gene matches. The V gene's germline CDR1 is SGHTA and CDR2 FQGTGA. This CDR3 spans 15 amino acids. Here the CDR3 DNA reads TGTGCCAGCAGCTTAACTAGCGGGAACCCAGATACGCAGTATTTT. This codes for CASSLTSGNPDTQYF.

As for this clone: Other DNA sequences in the sample encode the same CDR3. The J gene is TRBJ2-2, the V gene TRBV2; D is perhaps TRBD2 (6 bases). This CDR3 has 16 amino acids. CDR1 and CDR2 from the germline V gene are SNHLY and FYNNEI. V shed 2 bases and J shed 2 bases, with 12 bases lying between them. CDR3 coding DNA: TGTGCCAGCAGTGAATCCGGGAGCCCTAACACCGGGGAGCTGTTTTTT. This encodes CASSESGSPNTGELFF.

The chain combines TRBV19 with TRBJ2-7; D is perhaps TRBD1 (6 bases). Trimming removed 4 bases from V and 4 bases from J, with 11 bases in between. Germline assignment: CDR1 LNHDA and CDR2 SQIVND (reference sequence). This CDR3 has 13 amino acids. In nucleotides, the CDR3 is TGTGCCAGTAGTACCGGACAGAGTTACGAGCAGTACTTC. It encodes CASSTGQSYEQYF.

The chain uses TRBV28 and TRBJ1-3; 7 bases are shared with TRBD1. This CDR3 contains 16 residues. Germline CDR1 is MDHEN and CDR2 is SYDVKM. The V segment lost 4 bases and the J segment 8 bases; nucleotides outside the gene matches: 14. The CDR3 loop reads CASSSDRDGTVYTIYF. In DNA form, the CDR3 reads TGTGCCAGCAGTTCCGACAGGGACGGGACCGTATACACCATATATTTT.

The chain uses TRBV5-1 and TRBJ1-1, with 9 bases fitting TRBD1. CDR1 and CDR2 (germline): SGHRS, YFSETQ. Germline trimming cut 5 bases from V and 13 bases from J; bases unmatched to any gene: 15. CDR3 length equals 14 residues. Here the CDR3 reads CASRPGQGLSIGFF. In nucleotides, the CDR3 is TGCGCCAGCAGACCGGGACAGGGTCTCTCGATCGGTTTCTTT. Variable domain in full (rest from reference TRBV5-1 and TRBJ1-1): KAGVTQTPRYLIKTRGQQVTLSCSPISGHRSVSWYQQTPGQGLQFLFEYFSETQRNKGNFPGRFSGRQFSNSRSEMNVSTLELGDSALYLCASRPGQGLSIGFFGQGTRLTVV.

The chain uses TRBV30 and TRBJ2-3; 8 bases line up with TRBD1. This CDR3 has 15 amino acids. V gave up 4 bases and J gave up 2 bases; unmatched junction bases: 8. From germline, CDR1 is GTSNPN and CDR2 SVGIG (reference sequence). CDR3 in DNA: TGTGCCTGGACGGAGGGGACAGGTCCCACAGATACGCAGTATTTT. Protein sequence: CAWTEGTGPTDTQYF.

This clone was seen only once. CDR3 loop: CASSPLVRTESGNTIYF. The CDR3 coding sequence is TGTGCCAGCTCACCATTGGTCAGGACAGAATCTGGAAACACCATATATTTT. J is TRBJ1-3 and V is TRBV18, with D tentatively TRBD1 (6 bases). CDR3 length: 17 residues. V lost 2 bases and J 1 base, leaving 15 bases between the germline ends. Germline V lookup: CDR1 KGHSH, CDR2 LQKENI.

This rearrangement joins TRBV5-1 to TRBJ2-7, with 10 bases identical to TRBD1. V dropped 8 bases and J dropped 3; count of bases not matched to a gene: 8. This CDR3 region has 14 residues. Germline CDR1 is SGHRS and CDR2 is YFSETQ. The chain's CDR3 is CASNPGQGSYEQYF. The CDR3 bases are TGCGCCAGTAACCCGGGACAGGGGAGCTACGAGCAGTACTTC.

The chain has TRBV28 and TRBJ1-1; 11 nucleotides align to TRBD1. This CDR3 has 17 amino acids. Germline V CDR1 and CDR2: MDHEN, SYDVKM. V lost 6 bases to trimming and J lost 7 bases; unmatched junction nucleotides: 16. DNA of the CDR3: TGTGCCAGCAGATCTGTTTTCCTCCGGGACAGGGGGGGTGAAGCTTTCTTT. Translation: CASRSVFLRDRGGEAFF.

J is TRBJ1-1 and V is TRBV7-2; no reliable D call. V dropped 2 bases and J dropped 1 base, with 5 bases sitting between them. CDR3 length: 13 amino acids. Germline V lookup: CDR1 SGHTA, CDR2 FQGNSA. The CDR3 DNA sequence: TGTGCCAGCAGCTTATTTCAGAACACTGAAGCTTTCTTT. As protein: CASSLFQNTEAFF.

The chain is built from TRBV7-9 and TRBJ1-2; D gene uncertain. Germline loops: CDR1 SEHNR, CDR2 FQNEAQ (reference sequence). V dropped 7 bases and J dropped 8 bases, with 20 bases sitting between them. This CDR3 spans 14 amino acids. The CDR3 spells CASTVTGGGGGYTF. CDR3 DNA: TGTGCCAGCACCGTAACCGGAGGCGGTGGGGGCTACACCTTC.

This rearrangement joins TRBV6-1 to TRBJ2-7, with 8 positions matching TRBD1. Germline V gives CDR1 MNHNS, CDR2 SASEGT. The J segment lost 2 bases and the V segment lost 5 bases, leaving 5 bases of the junction unmatched. This CDR3 region has 14 residues. The CDR3: CASSLRDRPYEQYF. CDR3 nucleotide sequence: TGTGCCAGCAGTTTGCGGGACAGGCCCTACGAGCAGTACTTC.

This clone was observed a few times. This chain uses TRBV13 with TRBJ2-7; 8 bases are a match to TRBD1. The V segment lost 0 bases and the J segment 7 bases; nucleotides outside the gene matches: 5. Per germline, CDR1 PRHDT and CDR2 FYEKMQ (reference sequence). This CDR3 is 14 amino acids long. The CDR3 DNA reads TGTGCCAGCAGCTTAGGGACAGGGGCCCTAGAGCAGTACTTC. It translates to CASSLGTGALEQYF.

CDR3 in amino acids: CASAPDLDYEQYF. CDR3 DNA: TGCGCCAGCGCCCCTGACTTGGATTACGAGCAGTACTTC. The chain couples TRBV4-1 to TRBJ2-7, with D uncertain. Germline V CDR1 and CDR2: MGHRA, YSYEKL. The CDR3 is 13 residues long. With 8 bases removed from V and 4 bases from J, the gap between germline ends came to 15 bases.

The rearrangement uses TRBV5-1 and TRBJ2-3; a possible D gene is TRBD1 (5 bases). The CDR3 sequence is 14 residues long. The V and J ends lost 3 bases and 4 bases respectively, with 12 bases between them. The germline V gene has CDR1 SGHRS and CDR2 YFSETQ. The CDR3: CASSSDTNADTQYF. The DNA for the CDR3 is TGCGCCAGCAGCTCGGACACCAACGCAGATACGCAGTATTTT.

The V gene is TRBV18, the J gene TRBJ1-1; D may be TRBD1 (5 bases). The CDR3 length is 15 residues. Germline-derived CDR1 and CDR2 are KGHSH and LQKENI. V was clipped by 3 bases and J by 0 bases, with 11 bases between them. CDR3 sequence (DNA): TGTGCCAGCTCACCTTCCGCAGGGATGAACACTGAAGCTTTCTTT. As protein: CASSPSAGMNTEAFF. Based on the CDR3 plus reference TRBV18 and TRBJ1-1, the full variable domain is NAGVMQNPRHLVRRRGQEARLRCSPMKGHSHVYWYRQLPEEGLKFMVYLQKENIIDESGMPKERFSAEFPKEGPSILRIQQVVRGDSAAYFCASSPSAGMNTEAFFGQGTRLTVV.

V and J are TRBV6-1 and TRBJ2-7; 10 bases align to TRBD1. The CDR3 totals 14 residues. Losses at the gene ends were 4 bases for V and 5 bases for J; bases not matched to a gene: 5. Germline assignment: CDR1 MNHNS and CDR2 SASEGT. This CDR3 reads CASSATGTGDEQYF. The CDR3, as DNA: TGTGCCAGCAGTGCTACCGGGACAGGGGACGAGCAGTACTTC.